A selection of T cell receptor beta chains follows, all from one sample in a study of T cells in Graves' hyperthyroidism and ophthalmopathy. TCRdb used MiXCR to reprocess the multiplex PCR reads, holding one entry per CDR3 protein. The sample holds hundreds of thousands of distinct CDR3 sequences, just under 15% seen once. The sample taken for sequencing was blood. These receptors all come from a woman aged 30 to 39 with Graves' hyperthyroidism. The CDR3 runs from the conserved cysteine through the conserved F or W. Fields, in order: V gene, J gene, D gene, clone size, CDR3 DNA, CDR3 protein. D genes are given only for firm matches. Some rows have no size entry. The others give once, few or many, or a class for an expanded clone.

>TRBV24-1|TRBJ1-2|NA|many
TGTGCCACTTCTCGGGGAGGCTATGGCTACACCTTC
CATSRGGYGYTF
>TRBV28|TRBJ2-1|TRBD1|NA
TGTGCCAGCAGTGACCTACCGGGACAGGGCTACAATGAGCAGTTCTTC
CASSDLPGQGYNEQFF
>TRBV20-1|TRBJ2-1|TRBD2|NA
TGCAGTGCCACCTCTCAGGGACTAGCGGGAGTGGGACTAAATGAGCAGTTCTTC
CSATSQGLAGVGLNEQFF
>TRBV27|TRBJ1-6|TRBD1|many
TGTGCCAGCAGTCTCGGACAGGGGGCCAATTCACCCCTCCACTTT
CASSLGQGANSPLHF
>TRBV3-1|TRBJ2-7|TRBD2|many
TGTGCCAGCAGCCATCAAGACGGGAGGGACGAGCAGTACTTC
CASSHQDGRDEQYF
>TRBV5-1|TRBJ2-2|TRBD1|many
TGCGCCAGCAGCCCAGGGACAGACACCGGGGAGCTGTTTTTT
CASSPGTDTGELFF
>TRBV3-1|TRBJ2-1|NA|many
TGTGCCAGCAGCCAAGCAGCAAATGAGCAGTTCTTC
CASSQAANEQFF
>TRBV9|TRBJ2-5|NA|NA
TGTGCCAGCAGCGCAACGGCAGGGAAAGAGACCCAGTACTTC
CASSATAGKETQYF
>TRBV7-9|TRBJ2-5|NA|NA
TGTGCCAGCAGCTCGAGGACAGTGGAGACCCAGTACTTC
CASSSRTVETQYF
>TRBV28|TRBJ1-1|NA|many
TGTGCCGCGGCTGTCCTGTTCGGCACTGAAGCTTTCTTT
CAAAVLFGTEAFF
>TRBV13|TRBJ2-1|NA|NA
TGTGCCAGCAGCCCCAACCGGGCAATCTCCGGCAATGAGCAGTTCTTC
CASSPNRAISGNEQFF
>TRBV29-1|TRBJ1-2|NA|NA
TGCAGCGCCTCTACAACTAACTATGGCTACACCTTC
CSASTTNYGYTF
>TRBV18|TRBJ2-7|NA|many
TGTGCCAGCTCAAAAACCCGGGGATTCTACGAGCAGTACTTC
CASSKTRGFYEQYF
>TRBV7-9|TRBJ2-5|NA|NA
TGTGCCAGCAGCTTAGTAACTAGGGAGACCCAGTACTTC
CASSLVTRETQYF
>TRBV30|TRBJ2-3|TRBD1|NA
TGTGCCTGGAGTGTACGACAGGGGGCTAGCACAGATACGCAGTATTTT
CAWSVRQGASTDTQYF
>TRBV30|TRBJ2-1|NA|many
TGTGCCTGGAGTACCTCCCAGGCGGTGGGAAACAATGAGCAGTTCTTC
CAWSTSQAVGNNEQFF
>TRBV11-2|TRBJ2-5|NA|many
TGTGCCAGCCGCAGTATCGTAAAAGAGACCCAGTACTTC
CASRSIVKETQYF
>TRBV20-1|TRBJ1-4|NA|many
TGCAGTGCTAGGGGTACAGGGCAGAACGAAAAACTGTTTTTT
CSARGTGQNEKLFF
>TRBV18|TRBJ2-1|NA|many
TGTGCCAGCTCAACTAGAAACAATGAGCAGTTCTTC
CASSTRNNEQFF
>TRBV6-1|TRBJ2-3|NA|NA
TGTGCCAGCAGTCGACGGGACTCCGTCCCTGAGGGCACAGATACGCAGTATTTT
CASSRRDSVPEGTDTQYF
>TRBV24-1|TRBJ1-1|TRBD1|NA
TGTGCCACCAGTGATTCCGGGACAGGGTCTGAAGCTTTCTTT
CATSDSGTGSEAFF
>TRBV6-2/TRBV6-3|TRBJ2-7|NA|many
TGTGCCAGCATCAAACAAAACTCCTACGAGCAGTACTTC
CASIKQNSYEQYF
>TRBV6-1|TRBJ2-3|TRBD2|NA
TGTGCCAGCAGAGGACTAGCGGGATCGTCCGATACGCAGTATTTT
CASRGLAGSSDTQYF
>TRBV15|TRBJ2-2|TRBD1|NA
TGTGCCACCAGCGGCCCTCGACAGGGAGTTACCACCGGGGAGCTGTTTTTT
CATSGPRQGVTTGELFF
>TRBV28|TRBJ1-1|NA|few
TGTGCCAGCAGTTTCCCTGGGGACCCCGACCGTGGGATGGCTTTCTTT
CASSFPGDPDRGMAFF
>TRBV11-2|TRBJ2-7|NA|many
TGTGCCAGCACCCCCTGGGCACCCACCTACGAGCAGTACTTC
CASTPWAPTYEQYF
>TRBV20-1|TRBJ2-2|TRBD2|NA
TGCAGTGCTAGAGGGGGGACTAGCGGGAGTACCGGGGAGCTGTTTTTT
CSARGGTSGSTGELFF
>TRBV7-9|TRBJ1-4|NA|NA
TGTGCCAGCAGCTTAAAGACAGATAATGAAAAACTGTTTTTT
CASSLKTDNEKLFF
>TRBV28|TRBJ2-7|NA|many
TGTGCAGCCGGGGGCGGGCCTTTGTACGAGCAGTACTTC
CAAGGGPLYEQYF
>TRBV9|TRBJ2-7|NA|NA
TGTGCCAGCAGCCCCCCGGGGGCTAAGCCGGCCGAGCAGTACTTC
CASSPPGAKPAEQYF
>TRBV7-2|TRBJ2-1|NA|few
TGTGCCAGCAGCTTAGCAACTAGTCGCTCCTACAATGAGCAGTTCTTC
CASSLATSRSYNEQFF
>TRBV20-1|TRBJ2-2|TRBD1|NA
TGCAGTGCCCCCTCGACAGGGGCCCTGAACACCGGGGAGCTGTTTTTT
CSAPSTGALNTGELFF
>TRBV7-9|TRBJ1-1|NA|many
TGTGCCAGCAGGGCAGGGTTAGCGACTGAAGCTTTCTTT
CASRAGLATEAFF
>TRBV25-1|TRBJ2-5|NA|many
TGTGCCAGCGGCCGGTGGGACGGAGAGACCCAGTACTTC
CASGRWDGETQYF
>TRBV11-2|TRBJ2-1|TRBD2|many
TGTGCCAGCAGTTCCGTTAGCGGGAGCTCCTACAATGAGCAGTTCTTC
CASSSVSGSSYNEQFF
>TRBV29-1|TRBJ2-2|NA|few
TGCAGCGCCAGGGGGGGGCTTAACACCGGGGAGCTGTTTTTT
CSARGGLNTGELFF
>TRBV29-1|TRBJ2-3|NA|many
TGCAGCGTTGAAGAGTTTGGCAGCGGAGTCACAGATACGCAGTATTTT
CSVEEFGSGVTDTQYF
>TRBV5-6|TRBJ1-4|NA|many
TGTGCCAGCAGCTTGGTGGGAGGCGATGAAAAACTGTTTTTT
CASSLVGGDEKLFF
>TRBV7-2|TRBJ2-6|TRBD1|NA
TGTGCCAGCAGCACCCTTAACGATCGACAGGGGAGCTCTGGGGCCAACGTCCTGACTTTC
CASSTLNDRQGSSGANVLTF
>TRBV5-1|TRBJ2-1|TRBD2|many
TGCGCCAGCAGCTTGGCTAGCGGGATCGGGGGTGAGCAGTTCTTC
CASSLASGIGGEQFF
>TRBV6-9|TRBJ2-4|NA|NA
TGTGCCAGCAGTTACTCAAACGGCCCTGGGGCCAAAAACATTCAGTACTTC
CASSYSNGPGAKNIQYF
>TRBV3-1|TRBJ2-7|NA|NA
TGTGCCAGCAGTCCAGACGGACTCTATTCCTACGAGCAGTACTTC
CASSPDGLYSYEQYF
>TRBV7-2|TRBJ2-7|TRBD2|many
TGTGCCAGCAGCTTGTTGGCTAGCGGCACTCACTCCTACGAGCAGTACTTC
CASSLLASGTHSYEQYF
>TRBV24-1|TRBJ1-5|NA|many
TGTGCCACCAGTGATTCCAGCCAGGGGAAAAACAATCAGCCCCAGCATTTT
CATSDSSQGKNNQPQHF